The source of this T cell receptor (beta chain) is a study of T-cell memory formation after mild COVID-19. TCR alpha and TCR beta cDNA libraries carrying sample barcodes and UMIs came from 5'RACE with constant-segment primers. TCRdb reprocessed the 5' RACE reads with MiXCR, giving one entry per CDR3 protein. The table shows 250,000 to 400,000 distinct CDR3 sequences, with 14% occurring only once. Of note for this clonotype: Its antigen is unidentified.

This CDR3 is built from 11 residues. Germline CDR1 reads MGHRA; CDR2 reads YSYEKL. With 1 base removed from V and 12 bases from J, the gap between germline ends came to 10 bases. Broader study findings: Second-wave clones peaking on day 37 lacked confirmed SARS-CoV-2 specificity. Clones contracting day 15 to 85 were balanced CD4/CD8; later expanders leaned CD4+.

Sequencing was done on a sample of PBMCs or a T cell subset sorted from them (not recorded which). This receptor was identified in a man between 18 and 35 years old who had mild COVID-19 (a few samples of this study predate the infection). Cell type and time point are not known. This chain uses TRBV4-1 with TRBJ2-7; perhaps TRBD2 as D (6 bases). The CDR3 bases are TGCGCCAGCAGCCAAGGGAGGGTCCGGTACTTC. Translating it yields CASSQGRVRYF.